These 10 T cell receptor beta chains share one sample of origin, sequenced in a study of radiotherapy plus CTLA-4 blockade in lung cancer. The protocol was immunoSEQ multiplex PCR, while the TCRdb copy is restricted to in-frame clones and leaves out a portion. The sample has about 120,000 clones, 90% seen once. The sample in question was peripheral blood, obtained from a patient treated with radiotherapy plus ipilimumab. The source of these receptors is a human donor with non-small cell lung cancer that progressed on radiotherapy plus ipilimumab.

The chain couples TRBV9 to TRBJ2-6; TRBD2 might be the D (5 bases). Trimming removed 4 bases from V and 0 bases from J, with 23 bases in between. The CDR3 covers 20 residues. The germline V gene encodes CDR1 SGDLS and CDR2 YYNGEE. CDR3 sequence: CASSLPGIPSSSSGANVLTF. CDR3 coding DNA: TGTGCCAGCAGCCTGCCCGGGATTCCCAGTTCCAGCTCTGGGGCCAACGTCCTGACTTTC.

J is TRBJ1-4 and V is TRBV5-6; 8 positions match TRBD1. The CDR3 is made up of 16 amino acids. CDR1 is SGHDT and CDR2 is YYEEEE in the germline V gene. With V trimmed by 0 bases and J by 6 bases, 7 bases remained unmatched. The CDR3: CASSLERTGLDEKLFF. The CDR3 DNA follows: TGTGCCAGCAGCTTGGAGCGGACAGGGCTTGATGAAAAACTGTTTTTT.

The chain couples TRBV27 to TRBJ2-7; TRBD2 agrees at 8 bases. The CDR3 loop spans 15 amino acids. Looked up from germline, CDR1 is MNHEY and CDR2 is SMNVEV (reference sequence). With 5 bases clipped from V and 2 bases from J, the junction kept 8 bases outside the gene matches. CDR3 DNA sequence: TGTGCCAGCAGTACCCCCGGGGGGGGGACCTACGAGCAGTACTTC. Encoded protein: CASSTPGGGTYEQYF.

V gene TRBV5-1 combines with J gene TRBJ2-2; D might be TRBD1 or TRBD2, each matching 5 bases. The CDR3 runs to 15 residues. Trimming pared 0 bases from V and 6 bases from J, leaving 12 bases between. From germline, CDR1 is SGHRS and CDR2 YFSETQ. CDR3 sequence reads: CASSLVVWGSGELFF. In DNA form, the CDR3 reads TGCGCCAGCAGCTTGGTAGTTTGGGGGTCCGGGGAGCTGTTTTTT.

CDR3 sequence: CASSLAGRGTPGSYEQYF. Here the CDR3 DNA reads TGTGCCAGCAGCTTAGCGGGCAGGGGGACTCCAGGGAGCTACGAGCAGTACTTC. This sequence joins TRBV7-9 and TRBJ2-7, with D possibly matching TRBD1 (7 bases). The CDR3 covers 18 residues. V lost 0 bases to trimming and J lost 3 bases, with 21 bases between them. Germline V gene data show CDR1 as SEHNR and CDR2 as FQNEAQ (reference sequence).

The rearrangement joins TRBV5-4 to TRBJ2-7; no clear D gene. This CDR3 spans 12 amino acids. Looked up from germline, CDR1 is SGHNT and CDR2 is YYREEE (reference sequence). Trimming removed 1 base from V and 4 bases from J, with 6 bases in between. The CDR3 here is CASSLIGYEQYF. The DNA of the CDR3 is TGTGCCAGCAGCTTGATTGGGTACGAGCAGTACTTC.

The chain employs TRBV5-1 and TRBJ2-5; D unclear. Judging by the DNA end, TRBJ2-7 fits better; the J call may be wrong. From germline, CDR1 is SGHRS and CDR2 YFSETQ. CDR3 length: 12 amino acids. CDR3 nucleotides: TGCGCCAGCAGCTCACCATCCTACGAGCAGTACTTC. This translates into CASSSPSYEQYF.

The chain carries TRBV10-3 and TRBJ1-4, with TRBD1 matching over 8 bases. The germline V gene has CDR1 ENHRY and CDR2 SYGVKD. The V segment lost 3 bases and the J segment 5 bases; nucleotides outside the gene matches: 5. The CDR3 length is 15 residues. The CDR3 DNA reads as TGTGCCATCAGTGAACCAGGACAGGGCAATGAAAAACTGTTTTTT. Its protein product is CAISEPGQGNEKLFF.

As concerns this clone: Relative to the germline gene, one junction end is altered; a read error may explain this. V is TRBV11-2 and J is TRBJ2-2; 7 bases line up with TRBD1. CDR3 length: 13 amino acids. Germline-derived CDR1 and CDR2 are SGHAT and FQNNGV. The CDR3 sequence: CASSLDRAGELFF. Written as DNA, the CDR3 is TGTGCCAGCAGCCTAGACAGGGCCGGGGAGCTGTTTTTT.

The CDR3 region has the DNA TGTGCCAGCAGCCAAGATCGCCCGGATACGCAGTATTTT. Translation: CASSQDRPDTQYF. This sequence joins TRBV4-2 and TRBJ2-3, with D uncertain. CDR3 length equals 13 residues. Germline CDR1 and CDR2: LGHNA and YNFKEQ. V was cut by 0 bases and J by 6 bases, with 7 bases left in between.